Presented here are 29 T cell receptor beta chains from one specimen sequenced in a study of T cell responses to AZD1222 COVID-19 vaccine. The repertoire was sequenced with immunoSEQ multiplex PCR; TCRdb's copy has only in-frame clones and lacks some. The sample carries some 150,000 clones, around 90% recorded once. Sequencing used peripheral blood, obtained 28 days after the second AZD1222 dose. The receptors come from an adult who received the AZD1222 COVID-19 vaccine.

The chain carries TRBV5-5 and TRBJ1-2; 9 bases map to TRBD1. The trim removed 0 bases at V and 13 bases at J, leaving 13 bases unmatched. The CDR3 has 15 residues. Germline V gene data show CDR1 as SGHKS and CDR2 as YYEKEE (reference sequence). The CDR3: CASSLGPPGQGRGTF. CDR3 nucleotides: TGTGCCAGCAGCTTGGGACCTCCGGGACAGGGCCGGGGCACCTTC.

V and J are TRBV14 and TRBJ1-1; D gene ambiguous. The CDR3 has 13 residues. Germline-derived CDR1 and CDR2 are SGHDN and FVKESK. Trimming shortened V by 4 bases and J by 5 bases, and 11 bases separated the two germline ends. CDR3 sequence reads: CASSLVEWTEAFF. DNA for the CDR3: TGTGCCAGCAGCCTGGTGGAGTGGACTGAAGCTTTCTTT.

V is TRBV10-3 and J is TRBJ1-5; 7 bases map to TRBD1. This CDR3 comprises 14 residues. CDR1 ENHRY and CDR2 SYGVKD come from the germline V gene. J lost 0 bases, V lost 10 bases, and 6 bases had no gene match. CDR3 in DNA: TGTGCCACCGACACAGGGGATAGCAATCAGCCCCAGCATTTT. Its protein is CATDTGDSNQPQHF.

The CDR3, as DNA: TGTGCCAGCCGACAGGGGGGAATCCGGAACTATGGCTACACCTTC. Its protein product is CASRQGGIRNYGYTF. V usage is TRBV6-5 and J usage is TRBJ1-2; 9 nucleotides align to TRBD1. The junction had 9 bases not matched to a gene; V was cut back by 8 bases and J by 2 bases. The CDR3 has 15 amino acids. Germline V gives CDR1 MNHEY, CDR2 SVGAGI.

The gene calls are TRBV11-3 and TRBJ2-5; D might be TRBD1 or TRBD2, each matching 5 bases. Germline V gene sequence: CDR1 SGHNT, CDR2 YENEEA. The length of the CDR3 is 14 residues. V lost 1 base, J lost 7 bases, and 13 bases lay in between. CDR3 DNA sequence: TGTGCCAGCAGCTTAGGACAGACCGGGGCGACCCAGTACTTC. It specifies CASSLGQTGATQYF.

The CDR3, as DNA: TGTGCCAGCAGTGACAGAGCAGACTATGGCTACACCTTC. Amino acids: CASSDRADYGYTF. This chain uses TRBV6-1 with TRBJ1-2; D uncertain. The CDR3 spans 13 residues. V gave up 3 bases and J gave up 3 bases, with 8 bases separating them. Looked up from germline, CDR1 is MNHNS and CDR2 is SASEGT.

V is TRBV4-3 and J is TRBJ2-3, with D unclear. The CDR3 has 14 residues. V lost 1 base to trimming and J lost 3 bases, with 8 bases between them. Germline CDR1 and CDR2: LGHNA and YSLEER. The chain's CDR3 is CASSQGVGTDTQYF. CDR3 nucleotide sequence: TGCGCCAGCAGCCAAGGAGTCGGAACAGATACGCAGTATTTT.

The chain links TRBV5-4 to TRBJ2-3, with TRBD2 as a possible D gene (5 bases). The CDR3 is made up of 14 amino acids. Germline values: CDR1 SGHNT, CDR2 YYREEE (reference sequence). Trimming pared 0 bases from V and 3 bases from J, leaving 8 bases between. CDR3 bases: TGTGCCAGCAGCTTGGTCACTAGTACAGATACGCAGTATTTT. Translated, it gives CASSLVTSTDTQYF.

The chain carries TRBV7-8 and TRBJ2-7; D may correspond to TRBD1 or TRBD2 (7 bases each). Trimming took off 4 bases at V and 1 base at J, with 17 bases between the two ends. The CDR3 consists of 16 residues. Germline lookup yields CDR1 SGHVS and CDR2 FQNEAQ. For the CDR3, the DNA is TGTGCCAGCAGCTGGGCTTCAGGGGGGGATTCCTACGAGCAGTACTTC. Protein: CASSWASGGDSYEQYF.

This chain connects TRBV7-8 to TRBJ1-4; no clear D gene. The CDR3 contains 15 residues. Germline V lookup: CDR1 SGHVS, CDR2 FQNEAQ. The V end lost 1 base, the J end lost 5 bases, and 11 bases lay between the germline ends. CDR3 bases: TGTGCCAGCAGCTTAGAGAAGGGAGCGAATGAAAAACTGTTTTTT. Protein sequence: CASSLEKGANEKLFF.

The V call is TRBV7-2, the J call TRBJ2-1; 10 bases fit TRBD2. V dropped 0 bases and J dropped 7; count of bases not matched to a gene: 9. From germline, CDR1 is SGHTA and CDR2 FQGNSA. CDR3 length: 17 amino acids. CDR3 protein: CASSLATGLAGVNEQFF. DNA of the CDR3: TGTGCCAGCAGCTTAGCGACGGGGCTAGCGGGAGTAAATGAGCAGTTCTTC.

The DNA of the CDR3 is TGTGCCAGCACACACCAGGGGGAGCGCTATGGCTACACCTTC. Its protein is CASTHQGERYGYTF. The genes are TRBV6-5 and TRBJ1-2; 7 nucleotides agree with TRBD1. The trim removed 7 bases at V and 4 bases at J, leaving 9 bases unmatched. This CDR3 has 14 amino acids. Germline CDR1 MNHEY, CDR2 SVGAGI.

The chain has TRBV21-1 and TRBJ2-1; the table's D call of TRBD2 was not tested on the DNA. TRBV21-1 corresponds to a pseudogene. CDR3 length: 17 residues. This CDR3 reads CASITSGMVGAYNEQFF. The CDR3 region has the DNA TGTGCCAGCATCACTAGCGGGATGGTGGGGGCCTACAATGAGCAGTTCTTC.

This clone was counted between two and nine times. CDR3: CASTAGIFEKLFF. The CDR3 DNA is TGTGCCAGCACAGCCGGGATATTCGAAAAACTGTTTTTT. The chain joins TRBV2 to TRBJ1-4; D remains unclear. The CDR3 spans 13 residues. Trimming cost V 7 bases and J 8 bases, with 14 bases left between them. Germline CDR1 and CDR2: SNHLY and FYNNEI.

The chain has TRBV13 and TRBJ1-2; 8 nucleotides line up with TRBD1. Germline CDR1 PRHDT, CDR2 FYEKMQ (reference sequence). V was pared by 6 bases and J by 4 bases, with 4 bases of the junction left unmatched. This CDR3 has 13 residues. CDR3 loop: CASSTGTGYGYTF. The CDR3 DNA sequence: TGTGCCAGCAGTACCGGGACAGGCTATGGCTACACCTTC.

The rearrangement joins TRBV27 to TRBJ1-1; no clear D gene. CDR1 and CDR2 from the germline V gene are MNHEY and SMNVEV (reference sequence). The length of the CDR3 is 13 residues. V lost 6 bases and J lost 1, with 9 bases in between. The CDR3 sequence is CASSAVANTEAFF. The CDR3 nucleotides read TGTGCCAGCAGCGCCGTGGCGAACACTGAAGCTTTCTTT.

This chain uses TRBV5-4 with TRBJ1-1, with D perhaps matching TRBD1 (5 bases). Deletions cut 4 bases from V and 1 base from J, with 8 bases between. The germline V gene has CDR1 SGHNT and CDR2 YYREEE (reference sequence). This CDR3 spans 13 amino acids. The DNA of the CDR3 is TGTGCCAGCAGCCAGGGCCGGAACACTGAAGCTTTCTTT. Amino acid sequence: CASSQGRNTEAFF.

The rearrangement uses TRBV7-8 and TRBJ1-1, with TRBD1 as a possible D gene (5 bases). The germline gives CDR1 SGHVS, CDR2 FQNEAQ. V gave up 8 bases and J gave up 0 bases, with 10 bases separating them. The CDR3 runs to 13 residues. The CDR3: CASSSRVNTEAFF. Here the CDR3 DNA reads TGTGCCAGCTCCTCCAGGGTGAACACTGAAGCTTTCTTT.

V usage is TRBV7-3 and J usage is TRBJ2-1, with no clear D. Per germline, CDR1 SGHTA and CDR2 FQGTGA. The V end was cut by 1 base, the J end by 8 bases, with 9 bases between. CDR3 size: 13 residues. The CDR3 nucleotides read TGTGCCAGCAGCTTAATGAGCGACCATGAGCAGTTCTTC. It yields the protein CASSLMSDHEQFF.

V and J are TRBV7-8 and TRBJ1-2, with a tentative D call TRBD1 (6 bases). V was trimmed by 4 bases and J by 3 bases, leaving 12 bases between them. The CDR3 length is 14 residues. Germline V CDR1 and CDR2: SGHVS, FQNEAQ. The DNA for the CDR3 is TGTGCCAGCAGCTCGGCGCGGACAGACTATGGCTACACCTTC. Amino acids: CASSSARTDYGYTF.

This sequence joins TRBV27 and TRBJ1-6; perhaps TRBD1 as D (6 bases). The V gene lost 5 bases and the J gene lost 2 bases, with 10 bases spanning the gap. CDR3 length equals 15 residues. Germline CDR1 reads MNHEY; CDR2 reads SMNVEV (reference sequence). The CDR3 region is CASSNNRAYNSPLHF. DNA for the CDR3: TGTGCCAGCAGTAACAACAGGGCCTATAATTCACCCCTCCACTTT.

The V gene is TRBV4-1, the J gene TRBJ1-3, with D unclear. Trimming shortened V by 2 bases and J by 1 base, and 6 bases separated the two germline ends. CDR3 size: 14 residues. Looked up from germline, CDR1 is MGHRA and CDR2 is YSYEKL. CDR3 nucleotide sequence: TGCGCCAGCAGCCAACCTATTTCTGGAAACACCATATATTTT. Its translation: CASSQPISGNTIYF.

The V and J genes are TRBV4-1 and TRBJ2-5; 10 positions agree with TRBD2. CDR1 is MGHRA, CDR2 YSYEKL, per germline. V shed 1 base and J 3 bases; nucleotides not matched to a gene: 5. The CDR3 has 16 amino acids. Here the CDR3 reads CASSQVYSGGEETQYF. The CDR3 region has the DNA TGCGCCAGCAGCCAAGTGTACAGCGGGGGGGAAGAGACCCAGTACTTC.

The genes are TRBV7-9 and TRBJ1-4; perhaps TRBD1 as D (5 bases). CDR1 and CDR2 from the germline V gene are SEHNR and FQNEAQ (reference sequence). This CDR3 region has 18 residues. V lost 5 bases to trimming and J lost 8 bases, with 27 bases between them. In nucleotides, the CDR3 is TGTGCCAGCAGCGCCCCCCCCCTGGGGCGCGGAGTGGGGGAAAAACTGTTTTTT. Translation gives CASSAPPLGRGVGEKLFF.

This clone was recorded once. The V call is TRBV27, the J call TRBJ2-6; no clear D gene. This CDR3 comprises 16 residues. The germline V gene encodes CDR1 MNHEY and CDR2 SMNVEV (reference sequence). Between the trimmed V and J ends, which lost 2 bases and 5 bases, there was a span of 13 bases. The CDR3 region is CASSLGWAGRANVLTF. The CDR3 DNA follows: TGTGCCAGCAGTTTAGGTTGGGCAGGAAGGGCCAACGTCCTGACTTTC.

This clone was seen once. The chain carries TRBV9 and TRBJ1-4; 8 bases align to TRBD1. The V segment lost 3 bases and the J segment 3 bases; nucleotides outside the gene matches: 4. This CDR3 region has 15 residues. Germline values: CDR1 SGDLS, CDR2 YYNGEE. The CDR3 DNA is TGTGCCAGCAGCGGATTACAGGGGGCTAATGAAAAACTGTTTTTT. Amino acids: CASSGLQGANEKLFF.

A single count supports this clone. The chain joins TRBV7-2 to TRBJ1-5; no definite D call. V was shortened by 2 bases and J by 6 bases, with 11 bases between the two germline ends. This CDR3 is 14 amino acids long. From germline, CDR1 is SGHTA and CDR2 FQGNSA. CDR3 DNA: TGTGCCAGCAGCTTATCTGGGGAGGGTCAGCCCCAGCATTTT. This codes for CASSLSGEGQPQHF.

J is TRBJ1-5 and V is TRBV28; no firm D call. Trimming left V 4 bases short and J 10 bases short, with 14 bases between. Germline CDR1 MDHEN, CDR2 SYDVKM. This CDR3 has 13 residues. The CDR3 sequence is CASSSPMMIPQHF. The CDR3 DNA sequence: TGTGCCAGCAGTTCCCCCATGATGATCCCCCAGCATTTT.

The rearrangement joins TRBV7-8 to TRBJ1-2; 10 bases are a match to TRBD1. Germline V gives CDR1 SGHVS, CDR2 FQNEAQ. The CDR3 covers 15 residues. Germline trimming cut 0 bases from V and 7 bases from J; bases unmatched to any gene: 5. This chain's CDR3 is CASSLAGQGYSGYTF. The CDR3 DNA sequence: TGTGCCAGCAGCTTAGCGGGACAGGGGTACTCTGGCTACACCTTC.